Listed here is a single T cell receptor (beta chain). Its antigen is not known. A read error may produce the germline difference seen at one junction end. Germline assignment: CDR1 GTSNPN and CDR2 SVGIG (reference sequence). This CDR3 comprises 13 residues. These data come from a study of CD8 T cells in Susac syndrome. Whole-study results and caveats: The study recognized that its TCR sequencing and HLA analysis covered a relatively small number of individuals.

It was treatment-naive patients with stable or active relapsing-remitting disease who made up the multiple sclerosis controls. RNA was extracted with the RNeasy kit, and a quantity of about 0.45 to 1 ug was reverse transcribed using random hexamers. Across 54 Vbeta and 13 Jbeta, TCR beta CDR3 was amplified with immunoSEQ multiplex PCR. Using its own MiXCR run on the immunoSEQ multiplex PCR reads, TCRdb lists one record per CDR3 protein. The sample shows around 130,000 distinct CDR3 sequences, approximately 94% of them seen only once. The receptor was isolated from a human donor with multiple sclerosis. The sample comprised CD4+ T cells from PBMCs. The chain has TRBV30 and TRBJ2-1, with 7 positions matching TRBD2. This CDR3 reads CAGSEAGVNEQFF. The CDR3 DNA reads TGTGCCGGGAGCGAGGCGGGAGTCAATGAGCAGTTCTTC.